This TCR beta chain was profiled in a study of T cell responses to AZD1222 COVID-19 vaccine. Study conclusions and caveats: Spike-specific TCR breadth and depth went up after people got two AZD1222 doses. Reportedly, nearly half of unique spike TCRs recognized epitopes outside B.1.351/B.1.1.7 mutations. Baseline seropositivity occurred in only a handful of AZD1222 recipients. Donors were mostly white British, more females; clonal diversity possibly underestimated.

As regards this clone: The target antigen is unknown.

There are 13 residues in the CDR3. CDR1 and CDR2 from the germline V gene are WSHSY and SAAADI. Sequencing used immunoSEQ multiplex PCR; TCRdb keeps in-frame clones, though not all of them. This sample carries tens of thousands of clones, just over 85% of them seen once, and the ten largest clones take about a tenth. The TCR originated in an adult in good health. This chain links TRBV10-2 with TRBJ1-1, with D possibly TRBD1 on 6 matching bases. This material consisted of peripheral blood, taken on day 0 of MenACWY control vaccination. The CDR3 DNA sequence: TGCTCATCCCGGGGGCCTGAGGGGACTGAAGCTTTCTTT. It translates to CSSRGPEGTEAFF.